The sequence of this T cell receptor beta chain was determined in a study of blood T cell repertoires in COVID-19 (dated by TCRdb to 2018 to 2021). General notes on the study: Collaborator samples came from the United States, Italy and Spain and covered acute and convalescent phases of COVID-19. Sample metadata almost always included a de-identified subject ID, COVID-19 status, age in years and sex. A freely available public database, intended as a resource for researchers studying the immune response to SARS-CoV-2, is where the repertoires were released. Samples came from the ongoing ImmuneRACE study (first 160 participants) plus 1,254 subjects from 6 global collaborators. Where available, HLA class I and class II types were taken from metadata supplied by the sample provider and were not determined by assay-based typing. The material from the prospective study consisted of cDNA or gDNA derived from T cells, B-cell-depleted T cells, or PBMCs. The dataset comprised deeply sampled blood TCRbeta repertoires from subjects exposed to, actively infected with, or recovered from COVID-19.

Whole blood was collected in K2EDTA tubes by collaborating institutions according to the institutions' own protocols. For TCRbeta analysis, collaborator samples were shipped as frozen whole blood, as isolated PBMCs, or as DNA extracted from either sample type. This clone was seen only once. Its antigen is not yet known. No base qualities exist here, and no much larger clone lies one base off it. Other DNA sequences from this sample encode an identical CDR3 as well. The immunoSEQ Assay, a bias-controlled multiplex PCR, was used to amplify TCRbeta CDR3 regions from genomic DNA. The paper's processing steps were these. The number of nucleated cells in each sample was estimated by amplification of reference gene primers within the assay. Sequence reads were collapsed and filtered to measure the absolute abundance of every unique TCRbeta CDR3 rearrangement. Productive Simpson clonality was computed per sample as the square root of Simpson's diversity index over productive rearrangements. In its TCRdb copy, this immuneACCESS table keeps in-frame sequences only and misses some clones. Where compared with another copy, unresolved V genes explain less than half of these, and the others have no known cause. The V and J calls and clone size are taken from that table; D and trimming were inferred from the DNA. This sample lists about 130,000 clones; about four fifths were detected once. The top ten constitute over 1.1% of the sample.

Summary of the overall study and its limitations: The amount of clinical and demographic metadata varied by source and participant and was provided uncurated.

Measured from the cysteine to the phenylalanine, the CDR3 is 15 residues long. Only the CDR3 part of the read is kept: 45 bases, read in frame from the first base. In the germline V gene, CDR1 corresponds to SGHRS and CDR2 to YFSETQ. V loses 4 bases at its end and J loses 6 bases; junction bases beyond the gene matches: 6. Recombination linked TRBV5-1 to TRBJ1-5; TRBD1 lines up with 11 middle nucleotides. The sample comprised peripheral blood. This clonotype was sampled from a man between 60 and 75 years old with acute or convalescent COVID-19. The CDR3 protein sequence reads: CASSPGQGAGQPQHF. The DNA is as follows: TGCGCCAGCAGCCCCGGACAGGGGGCTGGTCAGCCCCAGCATTTT.